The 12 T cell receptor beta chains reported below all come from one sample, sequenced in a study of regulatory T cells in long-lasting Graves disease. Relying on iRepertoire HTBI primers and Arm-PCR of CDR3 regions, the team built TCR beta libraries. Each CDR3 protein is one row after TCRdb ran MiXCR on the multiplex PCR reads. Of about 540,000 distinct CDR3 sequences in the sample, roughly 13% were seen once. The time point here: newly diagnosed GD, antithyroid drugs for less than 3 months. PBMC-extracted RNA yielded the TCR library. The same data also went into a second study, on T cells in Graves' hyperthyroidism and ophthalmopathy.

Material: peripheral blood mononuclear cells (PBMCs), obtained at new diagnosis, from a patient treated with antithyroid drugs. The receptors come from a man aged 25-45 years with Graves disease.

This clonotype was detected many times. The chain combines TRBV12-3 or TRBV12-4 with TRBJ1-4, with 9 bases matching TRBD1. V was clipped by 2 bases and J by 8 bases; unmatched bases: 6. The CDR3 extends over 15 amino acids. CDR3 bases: TGTGCCAGCAGTTTATTCGGGACAGGGAGCGAAAAACTGTTTTTT. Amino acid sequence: CASSLFGTGSEKLFF.

The CDR3 region is CASSETPGETQYF. The CDR3, as DNA: TGCGCCAGCAGTGAGACTCCGGGAGAGACCCAGTACTTC. The V call is TRBV10-1, the J call TRBJ2-5; no firm D call. The CDR3 contains 13 residues. V shed 2 bases and J shed 4 bases, with 8 bases lying between them. CDR1 and CDR2 (germline): WNHNN, SYGVQD (reference sequence).

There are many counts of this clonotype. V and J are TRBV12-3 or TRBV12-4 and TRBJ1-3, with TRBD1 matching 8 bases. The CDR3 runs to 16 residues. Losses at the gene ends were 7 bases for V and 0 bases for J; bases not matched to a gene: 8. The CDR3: CASTMGQARSGNTIYF. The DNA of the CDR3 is TGTGCCAGCACCATGGGACAGGCCCGCTCTGGAAACACCATATATTTT.

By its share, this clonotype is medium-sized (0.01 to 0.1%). The CDR3 nucleotides read TGTGCCAGCAGGGGTCCGGTCGGCCACGAGCAGTACTTC. This sequence encodes CASRGPVGHEQYF. The J gene is TRBJ2-7, the V gene TRBV2, with D uncertain. The CDR3 consists of 13 residues. V was cut by 6 bases and J by 5 bases, with 14 bases left in between. CDR1 is SNHLY, CDR2 FYNNEI, per germline.

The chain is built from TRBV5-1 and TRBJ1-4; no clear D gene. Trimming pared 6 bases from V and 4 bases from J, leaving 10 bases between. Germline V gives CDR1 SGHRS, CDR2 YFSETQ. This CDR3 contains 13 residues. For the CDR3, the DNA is TGCGCCAGCAAGGGAATCGGTAATGAAAAACTGTTTTTT. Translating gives CASKGIGNEKLFF.

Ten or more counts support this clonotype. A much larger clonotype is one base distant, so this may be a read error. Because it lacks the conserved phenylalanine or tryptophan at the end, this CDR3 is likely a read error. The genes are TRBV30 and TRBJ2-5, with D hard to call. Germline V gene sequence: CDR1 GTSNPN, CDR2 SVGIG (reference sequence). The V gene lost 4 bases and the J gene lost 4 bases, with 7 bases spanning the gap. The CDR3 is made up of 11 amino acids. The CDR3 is CAWIVGETQYS. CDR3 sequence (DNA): TGTGCCTGGATAGTGGGAGAGACCCAGTACTCC.

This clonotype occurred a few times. CDR3 in DNA: TGTGCCAGCAGCTACAAGGGTCCGCAGTACTTC. As protein: CASSYKGPQYF. The chain recombines TRBV13 with TRBJ2-4; D not resolved. CDR3 size: 11 residues. Germline CDR1 and CDR2: PRHDT and FYEKMQ (reference sequence). V was clipped by 4 bases and J by 13 bases, with 11 bases between them.

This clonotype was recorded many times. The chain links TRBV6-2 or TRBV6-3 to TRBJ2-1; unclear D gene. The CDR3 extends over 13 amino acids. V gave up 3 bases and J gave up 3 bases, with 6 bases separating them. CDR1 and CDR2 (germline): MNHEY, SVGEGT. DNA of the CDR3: TGTGCCAGCAGTTATGGCGTCTACAATGAGCAGTTCTTC. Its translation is CASSYGVYNEQFF.

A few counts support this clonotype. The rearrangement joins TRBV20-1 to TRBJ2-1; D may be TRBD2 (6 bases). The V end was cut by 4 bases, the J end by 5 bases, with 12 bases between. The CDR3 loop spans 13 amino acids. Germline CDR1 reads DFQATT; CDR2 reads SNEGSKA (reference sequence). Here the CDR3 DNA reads TGCAGTGCTAATAGCGGAATCGACAATGAGCAGTTCTTC. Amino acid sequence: CSANSGIDNEQFF.

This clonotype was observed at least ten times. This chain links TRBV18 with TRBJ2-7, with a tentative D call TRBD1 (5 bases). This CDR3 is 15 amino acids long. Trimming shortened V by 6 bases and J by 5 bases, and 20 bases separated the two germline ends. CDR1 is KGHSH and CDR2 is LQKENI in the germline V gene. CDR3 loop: CASSRGDTVGHEQYF. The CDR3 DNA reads TGTGCCAGCTCTAGGGGTGACACGGTCGGCCACGAGCAGTACTTC.

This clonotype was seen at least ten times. The CDR3 DNA reads as TGTGCCAGCAACTCCGGGACAGGGGGTGGCGAGCAGTACTTC. It translates to CASNSGTGGGEQYF. The rearrangement uses TRBV12-3 or TRBV12-4 and TRBJ2-7; 11 bases match TRBD1. The V and J ends lost 7 bases and 6 bases, in that order; junction bases with no gene match: 8. The CDR3 totals 14 residues.

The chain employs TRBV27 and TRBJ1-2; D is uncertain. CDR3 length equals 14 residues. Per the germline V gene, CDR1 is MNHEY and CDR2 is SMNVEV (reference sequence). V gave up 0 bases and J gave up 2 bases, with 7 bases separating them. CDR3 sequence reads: CASSLSVTNYGYTF. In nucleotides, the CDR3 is TGTGCCAGCAGTTTATCCGTCACAAACTATGGCTACACCTTC.